The TCR beta chain described here comes from a study of control samples from healthy donors and cancer patients. The method was immunoSEQ multiplex PCR; TCRdb's version includes in-frame clones alone and lacks a portion of them. The repertoire includes roughly 100,000 clones, more than 85% of them detected once, and over 15% sits in the top ten. Germline assignment: CDR1 KGHSH and CDR2 LQKENI. The germline V and J ends were trimmed by 2 bases and 6 bases, with 20 bases remaining between them. The CDR3 is 18 amino acids. Sequenced material: PBMCs. V usage is TRBV18 and J usage is TRBJ1-6, with D perhaps matching TRBD1 (6 bases). The sequence was collected from a man aged 60-69 years with lung cancer. CDR3 sequence reads: CASSPATPQGAGNSPLHF. The CDR3 nucleotides read TGTGCCAGCTCACCAGCAACCCCACAGGGTGCGGGTAATTCACCCCTCCACTTT.